This TCR beta chain was found in a study of shared clonotypes between healthy human individuals (dated by TCRdb to 2020 to 2022). Some background on the complete study: A few men and a couple of women, aged 18 to 49 years, made up the cohort. Per donor, three plates each were used for CD4 naive and CD4 memory, two for CD8 naive, and one for CD8 memory. To estimate repertoire size and how much clonotypes are shared between individuals, the study performed deep sequencing of blood TCR repertoires from a handful of healthy adults. To increase sequencing depth and limit assay-specific biases, TCR repertoire library preparation and sequencing were carried out by different laboratories using diverse techniques. Per donor, leukapheresis produced somewhere between about 0.9 and 9 billion PBMCs. The full study reports these points: Estimated clonotype richness was generally larger for naive than for memory subsets. Pairwise subsampling indicated that sequencing depth was expected to affect the degree of clonotype sharing among donors. When a handful of donors were compared, the shared fraction of clonotypes was about 5% for naive CD4, around 3.5% for naive CD8, 2.3% for memory CD4, and around 0.4% for memory CD8. Compared with non-shared clonotypes, the clonotypes found in all four sorted-subset donors had higher generation probabilities. Sampling was restricted to blood, and TCR repertoires in tissue are likely to differ from TCR repertoires in blood. The small number of donors limited the genetic and exposure-history diversity represented. Incomplete sequencing was indicated by rarefaction of sorted-subset datasets, despite the large sequencing depth.

According to the germline V gene, CDR1 reads MGHDK and CDR2 reads SYGVNS. V is pared back by 3 bases and J by 3 bases, with 9 bases lying between the germline termini. The CDR3 contains 14 residues, cysteine and phenylalanine counted. This entry keeps only the CDR3 DNA: 42 bases, framed from base 1. To note about this clone: This receptor's antigen is unknown. No base quality information exists; no much larger clone differs at one position.

TCR CDR3 regions were amplified from genomic DNA by multiplex PCR using the deep immunoSEQ assay. For each cell subset, the extracted genomic DNA was distributed evenly across all wells of several immunoSEQ 96-well plates, and each plate served as one replicate. For sorted subsets, around 200 ng genomic DNA, equal to some 30,000 T cell genomes, was loaded into each replicate PCR. The purified libraries were quantified using a Qubit 3.0 fluorometer, sized with a Bioanalyzer 2100, and then quantified again using the KAPA Library Quantification kit. Each immunoSEQ 96-well plate was sequenced on its own single-read 150-cycle Illumina NextSeq 550 flow cell. In the source study's methods: Because the immunoSEQ output held only junctional sequences and lacked quality scores, the filtering could not match the filtering applied to full-length reads. To assign V/J genes and CDR3, sequences were annotated against IMGT germline references using PyIR, a Python wrapper for IgBLAST v1.9. Reads were removed for weak V/J assignments (E-value above 1e-6), missing CDR3, stop codons, out-of-frame junctions, or ambiguous translated residues. A V3J clonotype was defined by an identical inferred V gene, J gene, and CDR3 amino acid sequence. Percentage overlap between repertoires was computed as shared unique clonotypes divided by the size of the smaller repertoire. Three approaches were used to assess repertoire richness: RTK rarefaction, the Chao1 estimator, and Recon v2.1 estimates of unobserved clonotypes. Generation probabilities for all TCRbeta clonotypes obtained by the gDNA method from four donors were computed using OLGA. The table comes from immuneACCESS by way of TCRdb, which keeps in-frame sequences with V and J called. Part of the clones is missing from these tables; in studies checked, under half for an unresolved V gene and the rest for unknown reasons. V and J calls and clone size are those listed in that table; D and trimming were worked out from the DNA. The sample table contains 2 million to 2.5 million clones; only one count was recorded for 85% to 95% of them. Around 0.35% of the sample goes to the ten largest clones.

The donors were healthy, HIV-negative adults with no recently reported acute infections or vaccinations. Every donor was a Caucasian adult living in Nashville, Tennessee, USA. Magnetic negative selection was used to enrich CD4+ T cells, after which naive cells were positively selected on CD45RA and the negative fraction became the memory subset. After blood collection by leukapheresis, PBMCs were isolated using Ficoll-Histopaque density gradient centrifugation and then cryopreserved in the vapor phase of liquid nitrogen. Purity and quantity of every magnetically sorted T cell population were checked by analytical flow cytometry. Each sorted fraction had its genomic DNA isolated and then quantified by UV absorbance on a Nanodrop 2000c.

The material sequenced was naive CD4+ T cells from PBMCs. The cell subset or site label on this specimen signifies: CD45RA+ positively selected. The TCR was taken from a man younger than 35 in good health. Some clones in this sample may be carry-over from other donors' samples. The rearranged segments are TRBV25-1 and TRBJ2-1, with the identity of the D gene unclear. The DNA sequence reads TGTGCCAGCAGTGAGGCGGTACACTACAATGAGCAGTTCTTC. Its protein is CASSEAVHYNEQFF.